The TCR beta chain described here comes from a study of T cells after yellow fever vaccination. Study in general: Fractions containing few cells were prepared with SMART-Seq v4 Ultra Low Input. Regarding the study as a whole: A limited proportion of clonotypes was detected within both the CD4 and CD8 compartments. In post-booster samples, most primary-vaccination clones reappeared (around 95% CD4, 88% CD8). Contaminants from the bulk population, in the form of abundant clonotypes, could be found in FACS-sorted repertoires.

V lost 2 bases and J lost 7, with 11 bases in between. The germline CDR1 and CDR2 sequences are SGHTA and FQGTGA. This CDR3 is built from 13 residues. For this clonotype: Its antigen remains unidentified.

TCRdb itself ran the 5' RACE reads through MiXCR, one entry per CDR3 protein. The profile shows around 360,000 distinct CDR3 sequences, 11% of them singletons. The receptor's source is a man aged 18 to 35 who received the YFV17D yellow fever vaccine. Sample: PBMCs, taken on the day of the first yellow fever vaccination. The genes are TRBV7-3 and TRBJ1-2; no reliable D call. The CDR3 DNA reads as TGTGCCAGCAGCTTATACCCGCTTGGTGGCTACACCTTC. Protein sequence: CASSLYPLGGYTF.